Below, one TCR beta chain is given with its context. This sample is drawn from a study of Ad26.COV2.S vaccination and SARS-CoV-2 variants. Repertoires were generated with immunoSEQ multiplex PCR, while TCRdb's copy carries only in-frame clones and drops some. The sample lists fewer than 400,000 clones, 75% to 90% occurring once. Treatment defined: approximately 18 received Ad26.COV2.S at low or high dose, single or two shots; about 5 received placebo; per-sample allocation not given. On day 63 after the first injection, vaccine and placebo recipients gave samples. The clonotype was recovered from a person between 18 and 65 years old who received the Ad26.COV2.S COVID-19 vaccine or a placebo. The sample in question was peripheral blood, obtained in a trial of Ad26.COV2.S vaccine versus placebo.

CDR3 nucleotide sequence: TGTGCCATCAGTGCATCCGGGACAGGGGGCAATGAGCAGTTCTTC. The encoded protein is CAISASGTGGNEQFF. The chain couples TRBV10-3 to TRBJ2-1; TRBD1 agrees at 11 bases. The germline V gene encodes CDR1 ENHRY and CDR2 SYGVKD. CDR3 length equals 15 residues. V gave up 4 bases and J gave up 6 bases; unmatched junction bases: 5.